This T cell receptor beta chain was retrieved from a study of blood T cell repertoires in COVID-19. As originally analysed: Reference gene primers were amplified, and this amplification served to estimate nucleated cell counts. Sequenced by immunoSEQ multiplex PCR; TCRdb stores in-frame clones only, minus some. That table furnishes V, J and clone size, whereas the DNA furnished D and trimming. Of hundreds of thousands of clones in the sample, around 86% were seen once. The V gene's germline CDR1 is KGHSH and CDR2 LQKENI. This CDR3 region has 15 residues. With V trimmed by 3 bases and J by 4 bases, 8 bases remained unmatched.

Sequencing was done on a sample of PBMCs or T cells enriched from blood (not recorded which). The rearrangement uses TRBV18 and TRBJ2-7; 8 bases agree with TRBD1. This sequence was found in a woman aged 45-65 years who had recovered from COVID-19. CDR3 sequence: CASSPIQGARYEQYF. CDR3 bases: TGTGCCAGCTCACCCATTCAGGGGGCGCGGTACGAGCAGTACTTC. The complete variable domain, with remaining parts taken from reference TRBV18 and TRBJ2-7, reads NAGVMQNPRHLVRRRGQEARLRCSPMKGHSHVYWYRQLPEEGLKFMVYLQKENIIDESGMPKERFSAEFPKEGPSILRIQQVVRGDSAAYFCASSPIQGARYEQYFGPGTRLTVT.